Listed here are 10 T cell receptor beta chains from one sample, sequenced in a study of cytomegalovirus exposure and HLA in healthy donors. Primers: 60 Vbeta forward and 13 Jbeta reverse. Libraries were prepared by immunoSEQ multiplex PCR; TCRdb keeps only in-frame clonotypes and omits some of them. The profile shows over 250,000 clones, 70% to 90% of them singletons. Material: PBMCs. The receptors here all came from a man aged 40-49 years in good health and CMV-seropositive.

The chain uses TRBV6-1 and TRBJ1-2; unclear D gene. Trimming pared 6 bases from V and 7 bases from J, leaving 18 bases between. Germline V gene data show CDR1 as MNHNS and CDR2 as SASEGT. CDR3 size: 14 residues. The CDR3 sequence is CASSLETGELGYTF. DNA for the CDR3: TGTGCCAGCAGCCTCGAGACGGGAGAACTTGGCTACACCTTC.

The V gene is TRBV5-4, the J gene TRBJ2-7; TRBD2 aligns across 13 bases. There are 18 residues in the CDR3. The germline gives CDR1 SGHNT, CDR2 YYREEE (reference sequence). Trimming at V came to 3 bases and at J to 0 bases, leaving 9 bases not matched to a gene. CDR3 loop: CASSSGLAGVRDSYEQYF. For the CDR3, the DNA is TGTGCCAGCAGCTCTGGACTAGCGGGAGTAAGGGACTCCTACGAGCAGTACTTC. Looking up the rest from reference TRBV5-4 and TRBJ2-7 gives the full variable domain: ETGVTQSPTHLIKTRGQQVTLRCSSQSGHNTVSWYQQALGQGPQFIFQYYREEENGRGNFPPRFSGLQFPNYSSELNVNALELDDSALYLCASSSGLAGVRDSYEQYFGPGTRLTVT.

This chain links TRBV7-8 with TRBJ2-1, with 7 nucleotides matching TRBD2. Trimming at V came to 5 bases and at J to 7 bases, leaving 14 bases not matched to a gene. CDR3 length: 16 residues. Looked up from germline, CDR1 is SGHVS and CDR2 is FQNEAQ. The CDR3 loop is CASSGGGDPSTNEQFF. The CDR3 DNA sequence: TGTGCCAGCAGCGGGGGAGGGGACCCCTCTACAAATGAGCAGTTCTTC.

The chain combines TRBV27 with TRBJ2-3; D unclear. The V gene lost 2 bases and the J gene lost 2 bases, with 11 bases spanning the gap. The CDR3 is 15 residues long. Germline V CDR1 and CDR2: MNHEY, SMNVEV (reference sequence). The CDR3 protein is CASSLSSLVTDTQYF. The DNA for the CDR3 is TGTGCCAGCAGTTTAAGCTCTCTTGTCACAGATACGCAGTATTTT.

As concerns this clone: The sample has other DNA sequences that encode this CDR3 too. This chain uses TRBV27 with TRBJ1-2; TRBD1 might be the D (5 bases). The CDR3 is 14 amino acids. Trimming stripped 0 bases from V and 4 bases from J, with 9 bases between. Germline V CDR1 and CDR2: MNHEY, SMNVEV (reference sequence). Here the CDR3 reads CASSLSGGLYGYTF. The CDR3 DNA reads TGTGCCAGCAGTTTATCGGGGGGACTCTATGGCTACACCTTC.

The CDR3, as DNA: TGTGCCAGTAGTATCGGGGGTCTAGGAAACACCATATATTTT. Its translation: CASSIGGLGNTIYF. The chain carries TRBV19 and TRBJ1-3, with D possibly matching TRBD1 (5 bases). The length of the CDR3 is 14 residues. V lost 3 bases, J lost 4 bases, and 10 bases lay in between. CDR1 LNHDA and CDR2 SQIVND come from the germline V gene (reference sequence).

This chain links TRBV4-1 with TRBJ2-7, with D possibly being TRBD2 (5 bases). The V end lost 5 bases, the J end lost 3 bases, and 17 bases lay between the germline ends. Germline V CDR1 and CDR2: MGHRA, YSYEKL. This CDR3 is 15 amino acids long. The CDR3 spells CASSSRGDGVYEQYF. The CDR3 coding sequence is TGCGCCAGCAGCTCCCGCGGCGACGGGGTCTACGAGCAGTACTTC.

The chain joins TRBV19 to TRBJ2-7; 11 bases are shared with TRBD1. The J segment lost 4 bases and the V segment lost 5 bases, leaving 7 bases of the junction unmatched. The CDR3 spans 15 residues. The germline V gene encodes CDR1 LNHDA and CDR2 SQIVND (reference sequence). The CDR3 spells CASSAGQGARYEQYF. For the CDR3, the DNA is TGTGCCAGTAGTGCTGGACAGGGGGCGCGGTACGAGCAGTACTTC.

The chain links TRBV28 to TRBJ1-4; D is undetermined. The CDR3 is made up of 14 amino acids. V was trimmed by 6 bases and J by 3 bases, leaving 11 bases between them. The germline CDR1 and CDR2 sequences are MDHEN and SYDVKM. This chain's CDR3 is CASRYRVPNEKLFF. The CDR3 region has the DNA TGTGCCAGCAGATACCGGGTCCCTAATGAAAAACTGTTTTTT. Together with reference TRBV28 and TRBJ1-4, the CDR3 gives the full variable domain: DVKVTQSSRYLVKRTGEKVFLECVQDMDHENMFWYRQDPGLGLRLIYFSYDVKMKEKGDIPEGYSVSREKKERFSLILESASTNQTSMYLCASRYRVPNEKLFFGSGTQLSVL.

The chain joins TRBV11-3 to TRBJ1-1; 9 bases align to TRBD1. This CDR3 has 15 residues. In germline, CDR1 is SGHNT, CDR2 YENEEA. After removal of 5 bases from V and 2 bases from J, the junction contained 6 bases not matched to a gene. The CDR3 DNA follows: TGTGCCAGCAGCCAAGGACAGGGGTACAACACTGAAGCTTTCTTT. Translating gives CASSQGQGYNTEAFF.